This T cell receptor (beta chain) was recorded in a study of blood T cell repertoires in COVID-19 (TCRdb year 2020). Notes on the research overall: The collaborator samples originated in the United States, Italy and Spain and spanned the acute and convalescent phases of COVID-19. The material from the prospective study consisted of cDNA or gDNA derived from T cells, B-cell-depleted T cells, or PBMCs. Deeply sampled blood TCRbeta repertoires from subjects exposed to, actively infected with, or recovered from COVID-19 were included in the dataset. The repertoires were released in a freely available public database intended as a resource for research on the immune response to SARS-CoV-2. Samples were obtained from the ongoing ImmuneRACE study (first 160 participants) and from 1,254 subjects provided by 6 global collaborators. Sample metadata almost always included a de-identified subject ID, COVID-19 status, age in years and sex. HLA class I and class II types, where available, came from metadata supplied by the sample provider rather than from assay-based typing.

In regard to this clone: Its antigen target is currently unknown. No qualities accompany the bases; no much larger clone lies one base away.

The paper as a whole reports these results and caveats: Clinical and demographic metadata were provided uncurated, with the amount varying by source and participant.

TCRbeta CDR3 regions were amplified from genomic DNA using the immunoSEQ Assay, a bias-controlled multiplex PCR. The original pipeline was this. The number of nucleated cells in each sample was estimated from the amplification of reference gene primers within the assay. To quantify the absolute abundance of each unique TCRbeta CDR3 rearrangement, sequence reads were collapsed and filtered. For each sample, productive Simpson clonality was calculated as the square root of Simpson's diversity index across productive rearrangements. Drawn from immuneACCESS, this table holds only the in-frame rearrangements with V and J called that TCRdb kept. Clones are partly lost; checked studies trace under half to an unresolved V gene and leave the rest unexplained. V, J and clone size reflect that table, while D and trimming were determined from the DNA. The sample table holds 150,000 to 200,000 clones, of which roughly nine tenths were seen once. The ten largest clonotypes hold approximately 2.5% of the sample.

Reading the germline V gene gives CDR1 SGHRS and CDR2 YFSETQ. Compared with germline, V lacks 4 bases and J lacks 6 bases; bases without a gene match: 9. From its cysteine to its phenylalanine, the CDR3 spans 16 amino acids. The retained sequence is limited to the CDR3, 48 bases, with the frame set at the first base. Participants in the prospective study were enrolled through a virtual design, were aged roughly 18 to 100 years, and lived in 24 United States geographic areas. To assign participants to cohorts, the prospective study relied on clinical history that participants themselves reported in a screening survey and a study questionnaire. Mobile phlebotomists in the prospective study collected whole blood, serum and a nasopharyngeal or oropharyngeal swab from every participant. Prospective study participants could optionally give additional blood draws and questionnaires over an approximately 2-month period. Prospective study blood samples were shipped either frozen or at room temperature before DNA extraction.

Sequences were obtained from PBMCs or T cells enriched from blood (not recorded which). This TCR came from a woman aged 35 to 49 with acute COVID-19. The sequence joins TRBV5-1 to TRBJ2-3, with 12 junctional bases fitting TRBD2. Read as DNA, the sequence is TGCGCCAGCAGCGTGGCCAGGACTAGCGGGACTGATACGCAGTATTTT. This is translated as CASSVARTSGTDTQYF.